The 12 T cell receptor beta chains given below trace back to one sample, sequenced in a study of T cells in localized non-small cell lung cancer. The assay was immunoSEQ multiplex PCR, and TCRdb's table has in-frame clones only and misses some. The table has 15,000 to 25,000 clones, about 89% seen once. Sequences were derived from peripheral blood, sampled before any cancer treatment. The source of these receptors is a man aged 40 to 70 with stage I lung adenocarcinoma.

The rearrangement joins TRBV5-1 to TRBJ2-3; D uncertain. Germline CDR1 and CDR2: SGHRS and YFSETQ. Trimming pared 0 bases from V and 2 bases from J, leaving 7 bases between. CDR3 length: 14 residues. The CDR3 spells CASSLGHPTDTQYF. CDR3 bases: TGCGCCAGCAGCTTGGGGCACCCCACAGATACGCAGTATTTT. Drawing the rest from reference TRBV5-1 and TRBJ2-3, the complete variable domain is KAGVTQTPRYLIKTRGQQVTLSCSPISGHRSVSWYQQTPGQGLQFLFEYFSETQRNKGNFPGRFSGRQFSNSRSEMNVSTLELGDSALYLCASSLGHPTDTQYFGPGTRLTVL.

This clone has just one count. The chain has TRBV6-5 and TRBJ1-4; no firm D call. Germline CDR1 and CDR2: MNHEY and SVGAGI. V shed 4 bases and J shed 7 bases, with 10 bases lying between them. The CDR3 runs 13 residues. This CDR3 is CASSSSSLEKLFF. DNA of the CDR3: TGTGCCAGCAGTTCCTCGTCTCTTGAAAAACTGTTTTTT.

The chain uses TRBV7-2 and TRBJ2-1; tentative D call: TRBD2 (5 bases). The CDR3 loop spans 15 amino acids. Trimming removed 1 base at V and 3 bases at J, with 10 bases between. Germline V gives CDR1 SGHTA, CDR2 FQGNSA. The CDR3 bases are TGTGCCAGCAGCTTAGGAGGGCCCGGCTACAATGAGCAGTTCTTC. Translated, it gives CASSLGGPGYNEQFF.

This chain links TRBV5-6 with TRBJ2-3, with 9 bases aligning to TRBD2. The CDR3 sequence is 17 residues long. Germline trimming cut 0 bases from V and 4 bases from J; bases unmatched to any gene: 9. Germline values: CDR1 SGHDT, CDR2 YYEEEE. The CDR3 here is CASSLVGSGRGSDTQYF. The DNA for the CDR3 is TGTGCCAGCAGCTTGGTGGGTAGCGGGAGAGGATCAGATACGCAGTATTTT.

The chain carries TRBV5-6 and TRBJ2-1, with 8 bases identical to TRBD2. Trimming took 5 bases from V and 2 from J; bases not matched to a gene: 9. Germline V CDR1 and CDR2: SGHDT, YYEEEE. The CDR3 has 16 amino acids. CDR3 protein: CASRPPAGLAYNEQFF. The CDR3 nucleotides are TGTGCCAGCAGGCCCCCGGCGGGACTAGCCTACAATGAGCAGTTCTTC.

The CDR3 here is CASSQVKGGGYEQYF. The DNA of the CDR3 is TGTGCCAGCAGCCAAGTAAAGGGGGGCGGCTACGAGCAGTACTTC. This chain connects TRBV4-2 to TRBJ2-7; D could derive from TRBD1 or TRBD2 (6 bases each). Germline values: CDR1 LGHNA, CDR2 YNFKEQ. Trimming took off 1 base at V and 3 bases at J, with 13 bases between the two ends. The CDR3 runs 15 residues.

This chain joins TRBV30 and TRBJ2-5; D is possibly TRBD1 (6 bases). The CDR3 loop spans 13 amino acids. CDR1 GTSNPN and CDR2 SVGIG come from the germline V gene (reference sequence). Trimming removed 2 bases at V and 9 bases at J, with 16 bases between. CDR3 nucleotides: TGTGCCTGGAGTTCCTTTAACAGGGTGGCCCAGTACTTC. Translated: CAWSSFNRVAQYF.

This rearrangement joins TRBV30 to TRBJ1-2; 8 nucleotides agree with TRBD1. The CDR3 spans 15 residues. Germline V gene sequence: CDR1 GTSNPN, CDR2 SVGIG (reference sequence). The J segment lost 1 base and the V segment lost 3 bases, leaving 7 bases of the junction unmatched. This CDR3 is CAWSPSGGLNYGYTF. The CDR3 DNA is TGTGCCTGGAGCCCTTCAGGGGGCCTTAACTATGGCTACACCTTC.

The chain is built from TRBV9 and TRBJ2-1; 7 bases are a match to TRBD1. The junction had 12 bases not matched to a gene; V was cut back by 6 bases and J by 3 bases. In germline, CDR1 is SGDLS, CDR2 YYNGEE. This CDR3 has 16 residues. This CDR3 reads CASTDKGTERYNEQFF. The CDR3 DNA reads TGTGCCAGCACCGATAAGGGGACAGAGCGCTACAATGAGCAGTTCTTC.

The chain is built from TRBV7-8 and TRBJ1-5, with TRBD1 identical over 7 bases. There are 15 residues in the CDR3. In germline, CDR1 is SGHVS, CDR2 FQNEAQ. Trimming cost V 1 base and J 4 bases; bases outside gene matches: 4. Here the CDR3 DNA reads TGTGCCAGCAGCTTAGGGACAGGAGGGAATCAGCCCCAGCATTTT. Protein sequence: CASSLGTGGNQPQHF.

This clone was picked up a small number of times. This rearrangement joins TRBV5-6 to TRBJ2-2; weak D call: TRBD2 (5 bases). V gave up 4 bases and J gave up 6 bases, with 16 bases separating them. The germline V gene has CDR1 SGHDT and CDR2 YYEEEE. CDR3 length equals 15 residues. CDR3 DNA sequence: TGTGCCAGCAGCCTCGTCGGGGTCCTGGCCGGGGAGCTGTTTTTT. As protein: CASSLVGVLAGELFF.

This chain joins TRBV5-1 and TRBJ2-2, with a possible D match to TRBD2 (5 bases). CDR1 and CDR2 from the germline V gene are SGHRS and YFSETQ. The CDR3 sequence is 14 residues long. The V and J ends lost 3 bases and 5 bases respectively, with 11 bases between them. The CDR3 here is CASSSLPGTGELFF. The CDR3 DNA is TGCGCCAGCAGCTCTCTTCCGGGGACCGGGGAGCTGTTTTTT.